This T cell receptor beta chain was sequenced for a study of blood T cell repertoires in COVID-19. On the study more broadly: Material from acute and convalescent COVID-19 was sourced from the United States, Italy and Spain. T cells, B-cell-depleted T cells, or PBMCs supplied cDNA or gDNA.

The method was immunoSEQ multiplex PCR; TCRdb's version includes in-frame clones alone and lacks a portion of them. The top ten hold roughly 5.5% of the sample, which has under 300,000 clones, around 80% seen once. The CDR3 totals 15 residues. Germline V gives CDR1 SGHAT, CDR2 FQNNGV. V dropped 0 bases and J dropped 5 bases, with 13 bases sitting between them. V usage is TRBV11-2 and J usage is TRBJ2-5; D perhaps matches TRBD1 (6 bases). Source material: peripheral blood. The receptor was isolated from a human donor in a cohort sampled during active COVID-19. CDR3 sequence: CASSLEGGWEETQYF. The CDR3 DNA reads as TGTGCCAGCAGCTTAGAAGGGGGATGGGAGGAGACCCAGTACTTC.